These T cell receptor beta chains were read from a single sample in a study of T cell responses to AZD1222 COVID-19 vaccine. The data were produced by immunoSEQ multiplex PCR, yet TCRdb's version contains in-frame clones alone and is incomplete. The sample lists tens of thousands of clones, approximately 86% occurring once. This material consisted of peripheral blood, taken on day 0 of AZD1222 vaccination. The receptors were sampled from an adult in good health. The CDR3 runs from the conserved cysteine through the conserved F or W. A D gene is named only where the DNA matches it firmly. Expanded clones get a size class; other rows say once, few or many, or leave the size out.

clone_size j_call d_call v_call cdr3_aa cdr3_nt
- TRBJ2-3 TRBD2 TRBV19 CASSIRRGGTDTQYF TGTGCCAGTAGTATAAGGCGGGGGGGCACAGATACGCAGTATTTT
- TRBJ1-5 - TRBV6-2/TRBV6-3 CASSYAQDVQPQHF TGTGCCAGCAGTTACGCGCAGGACGTTCAGCCCCAGCATTTT
- TRBJ1-6 - TRBV19 CASSKRETYNSPLHF TGTGCCAGTAGTAAAAGGGAAACCTATAATTCACCCCTCCACTTT
- TRBJ1-4 - TRBV29-1 CPKEVKGATNEKLFF TGCCCCAAGGAGGTTAAGGGAGCAACTAATGAAAAACTGTTTTTT
- TRBJ2-1 TRBD1 TRBV28 CASSEGQGIGNEQFF TGTGCCAGCAGTGAGGGACAGGGAATAGGCAATGAGCAGTTCTTC
- TRBJ1-5 - TRBV20-1 CSASEVSNQPQHF TGCAGTGCTAGTGAAGTTAGCAATCAGCCCCAGCATTTT
- TRBJ1-6 TRBD1 TRBV10-1 CASSPDRESPLHF TGCGCCAGCAGCCCGGACAGGGAATCACCCCTCCACTTT
- TRBJ2-5 - TRBV6-2/TRBV6-3 CASSPQAGLGETQYF TGTGCCAGCAGTCCACAGGCAGGCTTGGGGGAGACCCAGTACTTC
- TRBJ1-1 - TRBV9 CASSTTANTEAFF TGTGCCAGCAGCACGACAGCGAACACTGAAGCTTTCTTT
- TRBJ2-7 - TRBV7-2 CASSLALLSYEQYF TGTGCCAGCAGCTTAGCTCTTCTTTCCTACGAGCAGTACTTC
few TRBJ1-3 - TRBV11-2 CASSLGFVGSGNTIYF TGTGCCAGCAGCTTAGGGTTCGTGGGGTCTGGAAACACCATATATTTT
- TRBJ2-2 - TRBV5-1 CASSLEQGNTGELFF TGCGCCAGCAGCTTGGAACAGGGGAACACCGGGGAGCTGTTTTTT
- TRBJ1-1 - TRBV11-1 CASEMTGTEAFF TGTGCCAGCGAAATGACAGGCACTGAAGCTTTCTTT
- TRBJ2-1 TRBD2 TRBV28 CASSLTGGSGNEQFF TGTGCCAGCAGTTTAACCGGGGGGTCCGGCAATGAGCAGTTCTTC
- TRBJ1-2 - TRBV28 CASSLGGGMKYYGYTF TGTGCCAGCAGTCTCGGAGGGGGGATGAAATACTATGGCTACACCTTC
- TRBJ1-6 - TRBV5-1 CASSRGLGTSSYNSPLHF TGCGCCAGCAGCAGAGGCTTGGGGACGAGCTCCTATAATTCACCCCTCCACTTT
- TRBJ2-7 - TRBV4-1 CASSRDSNRGEQYF TGCGCCAGCAGCCGCGACAGTAACCGAGGAGAGCAGTACTTC
- TRBJ2-3 - TRBV27 CASSFADTQYF TGTGCCAGCAGTTTCGCAGATACGCAGTATTTT
- TRBJ1-3 - TRBV25-1 CASSRGSGNTIYF TGTGCCAGCAGTCGGGGCTCTGGAAACACCATATATTTT
- TRBJ1-3 - TRBV7-2 CASSSTLRGNTIYF TGTGCCAGCAGCTCGACACTGAGGGGAAACACCATATATTTT
- TRBJ2-7 - TRBV15 CATSRDPGFSYEQYF TGTGCCACCAGCAGAGACCCGGGCTTCTCCTACGAGCAGTACTTC
- TRBJ2-7 - TRBV5-6 CASSRDGAYEQYF TGTGCCAGCAGCAGGGACGGAGCGTACGAGCAGTACTTC
- TRBJ1-2 - TRBV27 CASSRAPSNYGYTF TGTGCCAGCTCGAGGGCACCATCTAACTATGGCTACACCTTC
once TRBJ1-6 TRBD1 TRBV4-1 CASSQAGTGPLSLHF TGCGCCAGCAGCCAGGCCGGGACAGGGCCTCTTTCTCTCCACTTT
once TRBJ2-1 - TRBV6-5 CATLRDNEQFF TGTGCCACCCTCAGGGACAATGAGCAGTTCTTC
- TRBJ2-1 - TRBV7-2 CASSLEPGHPSYNEQFF TGTGCCAGCAGCTTAGAACCGGGACACCCATCTTACAATGAGCAGTTCTTC
- TRBJ2-7 TRBD1 TRBV7-9 CASSLARDRGYEQYF TGTGCCAGCAGCTTAGCCCGGGACAGGGGTTACGAGCAGTACTTC